The 10 T cell receptor beta chains given below trace back to one sample, sequenced in a study. MiXCR, applied by TCRdb to the 5' RACE reads, yields one record per CDR3 protein. The sample lists tens of thousands of distinct CDR3 sequences; 25% to 35% were seen once. The sample consisted of memory CD4+ T cells sorted from a lymph node. Subset reported: memory CD4+ T cells, CD4+CD45RO+CD25-. The receptor source for this set is a female donor with breast cancer.

The chain joins TRBV6-5 to TRBJ1-2, with D tentatively TRBD1 (6 bases). V was pared by 2 bases and J by 6 bases, with 19 bases between. Germline CDR1 reads MNHEY; CDR2 reads SVGAGI. This CDR3 comprises 16 residues. In nucleotides, the CDR3 is TGTGCCAGCAGTTACCAGACCGTCGGGGGCGTCGATGGCTACACCTTC. Its translation is CASSYQTVGGVDGYTF.

A note on this clonotype: The final CDR3 position lacks the conserved phenylalanine or tryptophan, pointing to a likely read error. The DNA of the CDR3 is TGCGCCAGCAGCTTGAGGGGTGGTAACAATCAGCCCCAGCATTCT. Translating it yields CASSLRGGNNQPQHS. V usage is TRBV5-1 and J usage is TRBJ1-5, with a possible D match to TRBD1 (5 bases). V lost 1 base to trimming and J lost 3 bases, with 11 bases between them. The CDR3 spans 15 residues. CDR1 and CDR2 from the germline V gene are SGHRS and YFSETQ.

The sample holds a few counts of this clonotype. The chain is built from TRBV5-1 and TRBJ1-1; D perhaps matches TRBD1 (5 bases). The V end was cut by 2 bases, the J end by 5 bases, with 10 bases between. The CDR3 is made up of 13 amino acids. Germline values: CDR1 SGHRS, CDR2 YFSETQ. This CDR3 is CASSFQGRTEAFF. In nucleotides, the CDR3 is TGCGCCAGCAGCTTCCAGGGCCGGACTGAAGCTTTCTTT.

The chain employs TRBV7-6 and TRBJ2-1; weak D call: TRBD2 (6 bases). With 2 bases removed from V and 0 bases from J, the gap between germline ends came to 11 bases. CDR3 length: 16 residues. CDR1 SGHVS and CDR2 FNYEAQ come from the germline V gene. For the CDR3, the DNA is TGTGCCAGCAGCTTATCTCCGACTAGCTCCTACAATGAGCAGTTCTTC. It codes for CASSLSPTSSYNEQFF.

This clonotype has a count of ten or more. The CDR3 DNA sequence: TGCAGTCGTCCCGGGACACTAGACCTTGAAGAGACCCAGTACTTC. Translation gives CSRPGTLDLEETQYF. V and J are TRBV20-1 and TRBJ2-5, with a tentative D call TRBD1 (6 bases). This CDR3 is 15 amino acids long. Trimming left V 8 bases short and J 3 bases short, with 22 bases between. Per the germline V gene, CDR1 is DFQATT and CDR2 is SNEGSKA (reference sequence).

This clonotype turned up a few times. The chain employs TRBV29-1 and TRBJ2-7; TRBD2 might be the D (5 bases). Trimming removed 1 base at V and 3 bases at J, with 13 bases between. Germline V gene sequence: CDR1 SQVTM, CDR2 ANQGSEA. The CDR3 contains 14 residues. The CDR3 here is CSVEGGGASYEQYF. CDR3 nucleotide sequence: TGCAGCGTTGAAGGAGGAGGCGCAAGCTACGAGCAGTACTTC.

This clonotype was recorded a few times. V and J are TRBV18 and TRBJ2-5, with unresolved D. V was pared by 2 bases and J by 2 bases, with 12 bases between. This CDR3 is built from 15 residues. Germline V gene lookup returns CDR1 KGHSH and CDR2 LQKENI. CDR3 DNA: TGTGCCAGCTCACCATATGAATCGGGTCAAGAGACCCAGTACTTC. Its protein is CASSPYESGQETQYF.

The chain joins TRBV20-1 to TRBJ1-5, with D possibly TRBD1 on 6 matching bases. This CDR3 has 15 residues. Deletions cut 0 bases from V and 7 bases from J, with 16 bases between. Germline-derived CDR1 and CDR2 are DFQATT and SNEGSKA (reference sequence). This CDR3 is CSAREIGGGGQPQHF. The CDR3 DNA is TGCAGTGCTAGAGAGATAGGGGGAGGGGGGCAGCCCCAGCATTTT.

The gene calls are TRBV4-1 and TRBJ1-3, with D unclear. There are 14 residues in the CDR3. Germline assignment: CDR1 MGHRA and CDR2 YSYEKL. With 3 bases removed from V and 0 bases from J, the gap between germline ends came to 6 bases. The CDR3 protein is CASSHGNSGNTIYF. CDR3 nucleotide sequence: TGCGCCAGCAGCCACGGCAACTCTGGAAACACCATATATTTT.

The chain combines TRBV5-1 with TRBJ2-3; TRBD1 agrees at 8 bases. V was clipped by 0 bases and J by 4 bases; unmatched bases: 7. The length of the CDR3 is 16 residues. Per the germline V gene, CDR1 is SGHRS and CDR2 is YFSETQ. CDR3 nucleotides: TGCGCCAGCAGCTTGGCCGGGGCAGGGGGCTCAGATACGCAGTATTTT. This sequence encodes CASSLAGAGGSDTQYF.